This record looks at one T cell receptor (beta chain) sequence and its context. This CDR3 has 16 residues. The germline V and J ends were trimmed by 0 bases and 0 bases, with 9 bases remaining between them. CDR1 and CDR2 from the germline V gene are MDHEN and SYDVKM. The data are from a study of blood T cell repertoires in COVID-19. Participant reports of clinical history set cohort assignment. In the original analysis: Estimated nucleated cell counts came from reference gene primer amplification. The table came from immunoSEQ multiplex PCR; TCRdb's copy has only in-frame clones and leaves some out. V and J calls and clone size are copied from that table; D and trimming were computed from the DNA. Seen here are hundreds of thousands of clones, roughly 84% observed once, and the top ten hold 2.5% to 3.5%.

The source of this sequence is a woman in her twenties or thirties who had recovered from COVID-19. This rearrangement joins TRBV28 to TRBJ1-5; possible D gene TRBD1, 5 bases. The sequenced material came from PBMCs or T cells enriched from blood (not recorded which). Here the CDR3 reads CASSLWGTYSNQPQHF. The CDR3 DNA sequence: TGTGCCAGCAGTTTATGGGGGACTTATAGCAATCAGCCCCAGCATTTT.